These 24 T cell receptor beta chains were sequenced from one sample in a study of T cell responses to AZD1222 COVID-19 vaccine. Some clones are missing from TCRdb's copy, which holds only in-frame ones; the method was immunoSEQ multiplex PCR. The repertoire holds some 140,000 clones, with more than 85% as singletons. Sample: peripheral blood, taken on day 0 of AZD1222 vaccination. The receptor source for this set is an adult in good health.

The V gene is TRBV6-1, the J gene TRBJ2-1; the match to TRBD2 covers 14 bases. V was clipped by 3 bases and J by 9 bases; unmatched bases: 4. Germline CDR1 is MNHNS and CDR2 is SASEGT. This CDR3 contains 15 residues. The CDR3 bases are TGTGCCAGCAGTGAGGGACTAGCGGGAGTTCTTGAGCAGTTCTTC. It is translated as CASSEGLAGVLEQFF.

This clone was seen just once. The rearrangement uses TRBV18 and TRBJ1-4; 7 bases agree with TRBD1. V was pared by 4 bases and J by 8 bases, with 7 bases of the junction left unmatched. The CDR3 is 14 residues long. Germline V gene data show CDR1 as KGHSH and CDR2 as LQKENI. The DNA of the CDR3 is TGTGCCAGCTCACAGACAGGGCGCGGCGAAAAACTGTTTTTT. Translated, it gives CASSQTGRGEKLFF.

The CDR3 DNA reads TGTGCCAGCAGTCTTTACTTGGGGACAGATACGCAGTATTTT. Amino acid sequence: CASSLYLGTDTQYF. V is TRBV6-6 and J is TRBJ2-3; D ambiguous. V was trimmed by 5 bases and J by 3 bases, leaving 12 bases between them. The CDR3 contains 14 residues. In germline, CDR1 is MNHNY, CDR2 SVGAGI (reference sequence).

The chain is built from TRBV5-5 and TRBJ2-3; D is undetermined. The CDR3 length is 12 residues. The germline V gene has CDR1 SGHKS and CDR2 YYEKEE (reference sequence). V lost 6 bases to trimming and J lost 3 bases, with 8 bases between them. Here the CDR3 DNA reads TGTGCCAGCATAGGAACGACAGATACGCAGTATTTT. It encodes CASIGTTDTQYF.

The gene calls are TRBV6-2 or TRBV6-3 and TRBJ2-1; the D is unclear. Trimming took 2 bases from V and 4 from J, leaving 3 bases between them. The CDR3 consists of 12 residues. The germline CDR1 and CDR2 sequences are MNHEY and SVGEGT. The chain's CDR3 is CASSYRYNEQFF. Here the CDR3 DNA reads TGTGCCAGCAGTTACCGTTACAATGAGCAGTTCTTC.

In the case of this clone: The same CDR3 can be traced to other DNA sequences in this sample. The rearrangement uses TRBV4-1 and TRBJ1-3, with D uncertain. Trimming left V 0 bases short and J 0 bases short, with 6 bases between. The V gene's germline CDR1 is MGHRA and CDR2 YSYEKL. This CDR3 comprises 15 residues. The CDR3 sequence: CASSQDRSSGNTIYF. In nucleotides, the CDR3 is TGCGCCAGCAGCCAAGACCGATCCTCTGGAAACACCATATATTTT.

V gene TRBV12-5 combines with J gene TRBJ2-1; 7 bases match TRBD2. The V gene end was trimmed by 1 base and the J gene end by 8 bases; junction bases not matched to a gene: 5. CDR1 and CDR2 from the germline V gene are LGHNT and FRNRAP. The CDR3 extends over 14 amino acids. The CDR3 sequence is CASGLGGTSDEQFF. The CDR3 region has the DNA TGTGCTAGTGGTTTGGGTGGAACTAGCGATGAGCAGTTCTTC.

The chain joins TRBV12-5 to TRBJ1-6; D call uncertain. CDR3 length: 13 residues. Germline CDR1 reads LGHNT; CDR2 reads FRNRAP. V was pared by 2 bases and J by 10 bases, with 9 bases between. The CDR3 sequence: CASGLRFNSPLHF. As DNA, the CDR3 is TGTGCTAGTGGTTTGCGGTTCAACTCACCCCTCCACTTT.

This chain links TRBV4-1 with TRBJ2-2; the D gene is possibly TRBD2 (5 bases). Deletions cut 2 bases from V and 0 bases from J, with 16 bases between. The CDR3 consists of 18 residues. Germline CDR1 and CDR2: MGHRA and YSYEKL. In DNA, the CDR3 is TGCGCCAGCAGCCAACGAGGGAGCCAGGATGCGAACACCGGGGAGCTGTTTTTT. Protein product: CASSQRGSQDANTGELFF.

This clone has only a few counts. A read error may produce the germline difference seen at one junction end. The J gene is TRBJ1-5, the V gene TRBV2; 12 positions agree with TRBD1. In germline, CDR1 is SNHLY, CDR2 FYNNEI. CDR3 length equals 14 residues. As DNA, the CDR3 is TGTGCCAGCAGGGAAGGGACAGGGGGCCGGCCCCAGCATTTT. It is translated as CASREGTGGRPQHF.

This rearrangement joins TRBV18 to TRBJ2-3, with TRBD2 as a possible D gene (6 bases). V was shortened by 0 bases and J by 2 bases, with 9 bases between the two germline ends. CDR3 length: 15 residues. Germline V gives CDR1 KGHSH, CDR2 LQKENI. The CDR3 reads CASSPPLADTDTQYF. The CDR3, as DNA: TGTGCCAGCTCACCACCGTTAGCGGACACAGATACGCAGTATTTT.

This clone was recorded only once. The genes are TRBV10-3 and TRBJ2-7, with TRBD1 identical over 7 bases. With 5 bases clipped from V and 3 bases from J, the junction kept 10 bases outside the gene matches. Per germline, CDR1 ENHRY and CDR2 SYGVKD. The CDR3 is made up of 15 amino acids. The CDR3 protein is CAISSGGAPDYEQYF. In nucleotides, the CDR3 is TGTGCCATCAGTTCAGGGGGAGCCCCCGACTACGAGCAGTACTTC.

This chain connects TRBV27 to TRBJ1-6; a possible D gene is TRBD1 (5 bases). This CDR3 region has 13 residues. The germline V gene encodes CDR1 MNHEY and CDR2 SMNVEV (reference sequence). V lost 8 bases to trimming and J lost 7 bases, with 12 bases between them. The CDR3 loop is CASGGDTNSPLHF. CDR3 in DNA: TGTGCCAGCGGGGGGGATACGAATTCACCCCTCCACTTT.

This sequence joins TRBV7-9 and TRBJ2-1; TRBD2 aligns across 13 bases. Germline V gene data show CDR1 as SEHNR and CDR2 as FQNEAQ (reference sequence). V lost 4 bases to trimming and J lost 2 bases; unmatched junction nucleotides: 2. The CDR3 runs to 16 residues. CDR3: CASSSTSGRAYNEQFF. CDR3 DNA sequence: TGTGCCAGCAGCTCCACTAGCGGGAGGGCCTACAATGAGCAGTTCTTC.

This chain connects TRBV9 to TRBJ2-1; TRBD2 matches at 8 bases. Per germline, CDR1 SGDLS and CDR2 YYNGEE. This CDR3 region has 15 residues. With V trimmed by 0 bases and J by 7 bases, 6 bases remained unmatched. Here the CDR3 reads CASSVGSGSGNEQFF. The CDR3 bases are TGTGCCAGCAGCGTAGGGAGCGGGAGTGGGAATGAGCAGTTCTTC.

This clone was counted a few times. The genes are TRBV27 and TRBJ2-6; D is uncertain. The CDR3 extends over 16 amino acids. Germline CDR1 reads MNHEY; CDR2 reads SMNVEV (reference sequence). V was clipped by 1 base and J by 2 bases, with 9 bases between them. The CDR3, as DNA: TGTGCCAGCAGTTTATTCAGGTTTACTGGGGCCAACGTCCTGACTTTC. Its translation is CASSLFRFTGANVLTF.

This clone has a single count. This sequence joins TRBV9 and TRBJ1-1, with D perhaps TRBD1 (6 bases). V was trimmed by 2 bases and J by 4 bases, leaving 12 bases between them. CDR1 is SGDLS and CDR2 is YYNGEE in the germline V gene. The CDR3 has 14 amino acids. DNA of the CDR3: TGTGCCAGCAGCGTTCGGGGGGCGGTCACTGAAGCTTTCTTT. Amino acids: CASSVRGAVTEAFF.

CDR3 bases: TGTGCCAGCAGCTTAGGGCCCCCGGGGGGCACAGATACGCAGTATTTT. Translation gives CASSLGPPGGTDTQYF. V and J are TRBV7-2 and TRBJ2-3; weak D call: TRBD2 (6 bases). The CDR3 totals 16 residues. Deletions cut 1 base from V and 1 base from J, with 12 bases between. CDR1 is SGHTA and CDR2 is FQGNSA in the germline V gene.

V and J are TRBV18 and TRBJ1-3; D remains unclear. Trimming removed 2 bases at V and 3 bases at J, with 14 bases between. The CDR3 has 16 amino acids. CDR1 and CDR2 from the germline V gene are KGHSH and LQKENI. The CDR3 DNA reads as TGTGCCAGCTCACCAAGATTAGAACAAGATGGAAACACCATATATTTT. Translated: CASSPRLEQDGNTIYF.

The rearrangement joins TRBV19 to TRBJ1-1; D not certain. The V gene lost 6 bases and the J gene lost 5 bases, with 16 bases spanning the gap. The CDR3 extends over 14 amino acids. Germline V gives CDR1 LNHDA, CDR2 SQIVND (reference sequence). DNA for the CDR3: TGTGCCAGTAGGGTTCCTTTGGCGGGTACTGAAGCTTTCTTT. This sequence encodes CASRVPLAGTEAFF.

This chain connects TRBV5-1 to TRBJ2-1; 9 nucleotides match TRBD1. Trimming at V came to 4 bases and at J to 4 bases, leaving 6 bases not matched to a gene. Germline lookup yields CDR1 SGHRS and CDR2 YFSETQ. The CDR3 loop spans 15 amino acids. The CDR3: CASSGTGLAYNEQFF. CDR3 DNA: TGCGCCAGCAGCGGGACAGGGTTAGCGTACAATGAGCAGTTCTTC.

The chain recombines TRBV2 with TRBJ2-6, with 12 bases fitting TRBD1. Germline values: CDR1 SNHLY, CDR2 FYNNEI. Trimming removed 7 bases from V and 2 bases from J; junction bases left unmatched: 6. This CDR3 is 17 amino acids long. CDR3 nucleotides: TGTGCCAGCATTCCGGGACAGGGGGCTCCTGGGGCCAACGTCCTGACTTTC. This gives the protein CASIPGQGAPGANVLTF.

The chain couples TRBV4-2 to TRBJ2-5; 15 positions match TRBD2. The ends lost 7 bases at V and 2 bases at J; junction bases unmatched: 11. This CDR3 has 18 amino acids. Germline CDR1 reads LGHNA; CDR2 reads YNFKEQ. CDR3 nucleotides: TGTGCCAGCACCCTAGGACTAGCGGGAGGGGGTGGGCAAGAGACCCAGTACTTC. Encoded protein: CASTLGLAGGGGQETQYF.

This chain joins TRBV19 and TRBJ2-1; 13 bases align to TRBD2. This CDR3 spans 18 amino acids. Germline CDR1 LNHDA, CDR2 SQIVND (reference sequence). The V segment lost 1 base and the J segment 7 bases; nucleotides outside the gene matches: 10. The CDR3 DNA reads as TGTGCCAGTAGTATAGTTCGGGCCGGGACTAGCGGGATAAATGAGCAGTTCTTC. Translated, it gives CASSIVRAGTSGINEQFF.